Presented here are 2 T cell receptor beta chains from one specimen sequenced in a study of T cells after posttransplantation cyclophosphamide. The assay was immunoSEQ multiplex PCR, and TCRdb's table has in-frame clones only and misses some. Found here are approximately 13,000 clones, about 85% of them singletons; the top ten hold 0.75% to 1%. Input material: memory CD4+ T cells sorted from PBMCs. The source is a man aged 45-60 years in good health, CMV-negative, and a related stem cell transplant donor.

The rearrangement uses TRBV9 and TRBJ2-3, with 16 bases that match TRBD2. The CDR3 is 16 residues long. CDR1 and CDR2 from the germline V gene are SGDLS and YYNGEE. The ends lost 2 bases at V and 14 bases at J; junction bases unmatched: 11. The CDR3 protein is CASSVTPGLAGGPVYF. The CDR3 DNA reads TGTGCCAGCAGCGTGACTCCGGGACTAGCGGGAGGGCCGGTGTATTTT. Supplemented by reference TRBV9 and TRBJ2-3, the full variable domain reads DSGVTQTPKHLITATGQRVTLRCSPRSGDLSVYWYQQSLDQGLQFLIQYYNGEERAKGNILERFSAQQFPDLHSELNLSSLELGDSALYFCASSVTPGLAGGPVYFGPGTRLTVL.

This chain uses TRBV6-4 with TRBJ1-5, with 10 bases aligning to TRBD1. Germline trimming cut 2 bases from V and 7 bases from J; bases unmatched to any gene: 8. The CDR3 is 16 amino acids. CDR1 and CDR2 from the germline V gene are MRHNA and SNTAGT. CDR3 in DNA: TGTGCCAGCAGTGACCATGACAGGGGGCAGGGGCAGCCCCAGCATTTT. Its protein product is CASSDHDRGQGQPQHF.